This T cell receptor beta chain was sequenced for a study of Ad26.COV2.S vaccination and SARS-CoV-2 variants. Assay used: immunoSEQ multiplex PCR; TCRdb lists only in-frame clones, some missing. This sample has around 450,000 clones, with 75% to 95% found just once. The treatment here: around 19 received Ad26.COV2.S at low or high dose, single or two shots; about 5 received placebo; per-sample allocation not given. Day 63 after the first vaccine or placebo injection was the time point for sampling. The CDR3 has 15 amino acids. With 5 bases removed from V and 3 bases from J, the gap between germline ends came to 14 bases. CDR1 MNHEY and CDR2 SMNVEV come from the germline V gene (reference sequence).

The source material was peripheral blood, sampled in a trial of Ad26.COV2.S vaccine versus placebo. The sequence was obtained from a person between 18 and 59 years old who received the Ad26.COV2.S COVID-19 vaccine or a placebo. J is TRBJ2-4 and V is TRBV27; D could derive from TRBD1 or TRBD2 (5 bases each). The CDR3 nucleotides read TGTGCCAGCAGTGGGCAGGGCGAGGGCAAAAACATTCAGTACTTC. This codes for CASSGQGEGKNIQYF.